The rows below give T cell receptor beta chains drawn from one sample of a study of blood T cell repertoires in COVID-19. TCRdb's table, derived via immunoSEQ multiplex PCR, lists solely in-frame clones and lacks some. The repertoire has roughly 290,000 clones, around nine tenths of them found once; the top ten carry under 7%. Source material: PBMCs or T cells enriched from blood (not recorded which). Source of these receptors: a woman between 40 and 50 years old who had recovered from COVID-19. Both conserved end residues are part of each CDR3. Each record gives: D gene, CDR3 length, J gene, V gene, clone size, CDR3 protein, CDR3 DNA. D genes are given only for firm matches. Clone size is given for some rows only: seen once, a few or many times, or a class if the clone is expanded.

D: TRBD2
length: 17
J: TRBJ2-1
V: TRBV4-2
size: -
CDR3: CASSQDRLAGAENEQFF
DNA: TGTGCCAGCAGCCAAGATAGGTTGGCGGGAGCTGAAAATGAGCAGTTCTTC

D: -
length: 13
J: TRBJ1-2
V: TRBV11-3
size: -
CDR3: CASSLSSGDGYTF
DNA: TGTGCCAGCAGCTTATCTTCAGGGGACGGCTACACCTTC

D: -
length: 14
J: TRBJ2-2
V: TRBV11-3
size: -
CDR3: CASSSTTYTGELFF
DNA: TGTGCCAGCAGCTCAACTACATACACCGGGGAGCTGTTTTTT

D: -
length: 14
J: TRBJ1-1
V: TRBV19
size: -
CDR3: CASSNEGRSTEAFF
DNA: TGTGCCAGTAGTAATGAAGGTCGGAGCACTGAAGCTTTCTTT

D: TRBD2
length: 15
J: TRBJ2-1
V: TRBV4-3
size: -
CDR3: CASSQEPSGRASRFF
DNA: TGCGCCAGCAGCCAAGAACCCAGCGGGAGGGCCAGCCGGTTCTTC

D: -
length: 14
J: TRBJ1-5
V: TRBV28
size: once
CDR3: CASRTRTNNQPQHF
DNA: TGTGCCAGCAGAACAAGGACAAACAATCAGCCCCAGCATTTT

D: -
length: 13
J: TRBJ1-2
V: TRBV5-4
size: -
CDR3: CASSPQMNYGYTF
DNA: TGTGCCAGCAGCCCCCAAATGAACTATGGCTACACCTTC

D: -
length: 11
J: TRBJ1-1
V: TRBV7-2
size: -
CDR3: CASSFNPGAFF
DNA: TGTGCCAGCAGCTTTAATCCCGGGGCTTTCTTT

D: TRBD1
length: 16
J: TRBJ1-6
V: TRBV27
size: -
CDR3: CASSLSWMDRNSPLHF
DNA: TGTGCCAGCAGTTTAAGTTGGATGGACAGGAATTCACCCCTCCACTTT

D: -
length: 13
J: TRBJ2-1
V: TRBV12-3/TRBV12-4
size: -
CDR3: CASSLGHYNEQFF
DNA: TGTGCCAGCAGTTTAGGGCACTACAATGAGCAGTTCTTC

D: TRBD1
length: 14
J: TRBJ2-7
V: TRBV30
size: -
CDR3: CAWSEQGYSYEQYF
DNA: TGTGCCTGGAGCGAACAGGGGTACTCCTACGAGCAGTACTTC

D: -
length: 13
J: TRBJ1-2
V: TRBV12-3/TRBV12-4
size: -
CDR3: CASRPQGRDGYTF
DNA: TGTGCCAGCAGGCCGCAGGGTAGGGATGGCTACACCTTC

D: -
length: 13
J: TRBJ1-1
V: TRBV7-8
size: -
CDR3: CASSRQVDTEAFF
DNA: TGTGCCAGCAGCCGTCAGGTTGACACTGAAGCTTTCTTT

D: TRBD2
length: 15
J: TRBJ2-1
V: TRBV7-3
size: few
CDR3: CASSLGLAGVNEQFF
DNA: TGTGCCAGCAGCTTAGGACTAGCGGGAGTTAATGAGCAGTTCTTC

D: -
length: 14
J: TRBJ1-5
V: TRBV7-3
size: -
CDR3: CASSQTGPSQPQHF
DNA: TGTGCCAGCAGCCAAACAGGGCCCAGTCAGCCCCAGCATTTT

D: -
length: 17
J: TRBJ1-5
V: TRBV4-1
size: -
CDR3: CASSQAGNSEPDQPQHF
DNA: TGCGCCAGCAGCCAAGCAGGGAACTCGGAACCGGATCAGCCCCAGCATTTT

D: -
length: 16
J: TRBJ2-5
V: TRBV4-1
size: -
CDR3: CASSQERNTFQETQYF
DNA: TGCGCCAGCAGCCAAGAGAGGAATACCTTTCAAGAGACCCAGTACTTC

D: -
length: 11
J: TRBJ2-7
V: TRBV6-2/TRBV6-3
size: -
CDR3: CASSLRYEQYF
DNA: TGTGCCAGCAGTCTCCGTTACGAGCAGTACTTC

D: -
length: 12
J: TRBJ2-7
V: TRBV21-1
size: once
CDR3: CASSKPGYEQYF
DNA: TGTGCCAGCAGCAAACCGGGGTACGAGCAGTACTTC

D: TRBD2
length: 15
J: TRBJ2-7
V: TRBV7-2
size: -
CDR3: CASSSLTSGTVSQYF
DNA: TGTGCCAGCAGCTCCTTAACTAGCGGGACTGTTTCGCAGTACTTC

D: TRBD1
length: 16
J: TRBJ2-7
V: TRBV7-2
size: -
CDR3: CASSTAGGWLFYEQYF
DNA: TGTGCCAGCAGCACAGCAGGGGGTTGGCTTTTTTACGAGCAGTACTTC

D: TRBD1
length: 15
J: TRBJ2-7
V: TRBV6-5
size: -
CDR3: CASAHPQGVTYEQYF
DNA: TGTGCCAGCGCCCACCCACAGGGGGTTACCTACGAGCAGTACTTC

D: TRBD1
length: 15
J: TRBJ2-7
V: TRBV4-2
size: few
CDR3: CASSPEDRVLAGQYF
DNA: TGTGCCAGCAGCCCCGAGGACAGGGTTCTCGCCGGGCAGTACTTC

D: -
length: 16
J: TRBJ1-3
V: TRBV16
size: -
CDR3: CASSRAPDRSGNTIYF
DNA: TGTGCCAGCAGCCGCGCGCCGGACAGATCTGGAAACACCATATATTTT

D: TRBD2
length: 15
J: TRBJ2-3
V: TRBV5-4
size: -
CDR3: CASSFGSGTTDTQYF
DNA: TGTGCCAGCAGCTTCGGTAGCGGGACCACAGATACGCAGTATTTT

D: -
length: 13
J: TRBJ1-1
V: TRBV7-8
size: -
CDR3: CASSRTVVTEAFF
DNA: TGTGCCAGCAGCCGAACAGTTGTCACTGAAGCTTTCTTT

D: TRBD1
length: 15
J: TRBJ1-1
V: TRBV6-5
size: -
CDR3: CASSDPQGGNTEAFF
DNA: TGTGCCAGCAGCGATCCACAGGGGGGGAACACTGAAGCTTTCTTT

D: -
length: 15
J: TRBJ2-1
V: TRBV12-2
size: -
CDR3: CASRLPSDQGNEQFF
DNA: TGTGCAAGTCGCCTCCCTAGCGACCAAGGCAATGAGCAGTTCTTC

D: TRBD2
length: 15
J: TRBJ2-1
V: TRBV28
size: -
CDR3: CASKLAGLFTNEQFF
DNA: TGTGCCAGCAAATTAGCGGGACTCTTCACGAATGAGCAGTTCTTC

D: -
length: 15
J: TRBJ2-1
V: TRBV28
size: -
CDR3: CASSSSGTSYNEQFF
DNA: TGTGCCAGCAGTTCAAGCGGAACCTCCTACAATGAGCAGTTCTTC

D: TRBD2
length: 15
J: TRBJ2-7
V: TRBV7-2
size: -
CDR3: CASSPGSGSSYEQYF
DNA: TGTGCCAGCAGCCCCGGTAGCGGGTCCTCCTACGAGCAGTACTTC

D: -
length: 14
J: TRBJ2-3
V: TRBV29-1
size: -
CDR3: CSVSAPGVADTQYF
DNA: TGCAGCGTCAGTGCCCCGGGGGTCGCAGATACGCAGTATTTT

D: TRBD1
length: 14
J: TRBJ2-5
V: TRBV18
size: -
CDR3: CASSINRGLETQYF
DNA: TGTGCCAGCTCAATAAACAGGGGGTTGGAGACCCAGTACTTC

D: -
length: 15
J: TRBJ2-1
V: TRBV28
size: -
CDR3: CASRVPSGSYNEQFF
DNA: TGTGCCAGCAGGGTCCCCTCCGGCTCCTACAATGAGCAGTTCTTC

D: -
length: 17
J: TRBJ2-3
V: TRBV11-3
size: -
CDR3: CASSPDPDGMCTDTQYF
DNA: TGTGCCAGCAGCCCGGACCCGGACGGGATGTGCACAGATACGCAGTATTTT

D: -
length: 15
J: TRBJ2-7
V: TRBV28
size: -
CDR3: CASSNRQGRAYEQYF
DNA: TGTGCCAGCAGTAACCGACAGGGGAGGGCCTACGAGCAGTACTTC

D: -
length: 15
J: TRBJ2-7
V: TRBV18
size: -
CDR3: CASSPPTGAFYEQYF
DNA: TGTGCCAGCTCACCACCGACGGGAGCGTTTTACGAGCAGTACTTC

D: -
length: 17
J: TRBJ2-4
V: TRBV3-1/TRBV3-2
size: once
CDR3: CASSQDPLAIAKNIQYF
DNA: TGTGCCAGCAGCCAAGATCCCCTAGCGATTGCCAAAAACATTCAGTACTTC

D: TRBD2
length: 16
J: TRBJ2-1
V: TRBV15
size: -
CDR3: CATSHPGTRAYNEQFF
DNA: TGTGCCACCAGTCATCCCGGGACTAGGGCCTACAATGAGCAGTTCTTC

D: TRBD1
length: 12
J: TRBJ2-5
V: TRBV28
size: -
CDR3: CATQGAWETQYF
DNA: TGTGCCACCCAGGGGGCATGGGAGACCCAGTACTTC

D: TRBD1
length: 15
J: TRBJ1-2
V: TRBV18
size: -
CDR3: CASSASQGEREGYTF
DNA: TGTGCCAGCTCAGCTTCACAGGGGGAGAGAGAAGGCTACACCTTC

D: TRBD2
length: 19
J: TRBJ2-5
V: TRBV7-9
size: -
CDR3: CASSSGTSGRATRGETQYF
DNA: TGTGCCAGCAGCTCCGGGACTAGCGGGAGAGCCACACGGGGAGAGACCCAGTACTTC

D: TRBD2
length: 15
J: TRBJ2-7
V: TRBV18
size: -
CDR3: CASSPLSGRNDEQYF
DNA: TGTGCCAGCTCACCCCTTAGCGGGAGGAACGACGAGCAGTACTTC

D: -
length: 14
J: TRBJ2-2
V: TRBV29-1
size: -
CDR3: CSVADWRSTGELFF
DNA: TGCAGCGTCGCCGATTGGAGGAGCACCGGGGAGCTGTTTTTT

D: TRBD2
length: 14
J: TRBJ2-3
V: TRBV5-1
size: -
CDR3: CASSLASGSDTQYF
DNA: TGCGCCAGCAGCTTGGCTAGCGGGTCAGATACGCAGTATTTT

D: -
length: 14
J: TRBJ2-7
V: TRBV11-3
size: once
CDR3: CASSPHRGTYEQYF
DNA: TGTGCCAGCAGCCCCCACCGAGGGACCTACGAGCAGTACTTC

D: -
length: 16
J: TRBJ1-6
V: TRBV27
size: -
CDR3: CASSSLLGQDNSPLHF
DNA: TGTGCCAGCAGTTCCCTTTTGGGTCAGGATAATTCACCCCTCCACTTT

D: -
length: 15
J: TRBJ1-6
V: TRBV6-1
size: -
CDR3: CASSDDVKRGSPLHF
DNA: TGTGCCAGCAGTGACGACGTCAAAAGGGGGTCACCCCTCCACTTT